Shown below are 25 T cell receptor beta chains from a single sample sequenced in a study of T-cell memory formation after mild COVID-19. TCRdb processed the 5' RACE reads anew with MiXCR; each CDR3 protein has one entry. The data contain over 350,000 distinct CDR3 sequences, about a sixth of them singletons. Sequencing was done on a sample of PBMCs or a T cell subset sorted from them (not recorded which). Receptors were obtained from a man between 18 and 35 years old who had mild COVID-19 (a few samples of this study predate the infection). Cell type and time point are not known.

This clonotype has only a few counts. The chain's CDR3 is CSVARPNTGELFF. The CDR3 DNA follows: TGCAGCGTTGCGCGGCCAAACACCGGGGAGCTGTTTTTT. This chain links TRBV29-1 with TRBJ2-2; D not certain. V lost 4 bases and J lost 2, with 8 bases in between. Germline loops: CDR1 SQVTM, CDR2 ANQGSEA. This CDR3 comprises 13 residues.

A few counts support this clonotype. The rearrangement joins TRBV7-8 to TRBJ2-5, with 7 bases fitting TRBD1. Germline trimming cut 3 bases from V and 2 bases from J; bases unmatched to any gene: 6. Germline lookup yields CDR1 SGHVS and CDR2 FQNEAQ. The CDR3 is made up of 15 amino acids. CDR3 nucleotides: TGTGCCAGCAGCTTGGGACAGCACTTACAAGAGACCCAGTACTTC. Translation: CASSLGQHLQETQYF. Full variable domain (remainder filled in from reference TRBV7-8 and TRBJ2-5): GAGVSQSPRYKVAKRGQDVALRCDPISGHVSLFWYQQALGQGPEFLTYFQNEAQLDKSGLPSDRFFAERPEGSVSTLKIQRTQQEDSAVYLCASSLGQHLQETQYFGPGTRLLVL.

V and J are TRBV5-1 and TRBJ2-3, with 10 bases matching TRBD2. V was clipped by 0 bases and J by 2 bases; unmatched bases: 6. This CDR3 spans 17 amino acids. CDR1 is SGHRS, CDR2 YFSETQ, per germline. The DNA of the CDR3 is TGCGCCAGCAGCTTGGTTGCTAGCGGGGGATACACAGATACGCAGTATTTT. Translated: CASSLVASGGYTDTQYF. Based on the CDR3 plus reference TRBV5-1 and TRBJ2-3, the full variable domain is KAGVTQTPRYLIKTRGQQVTLSCSPISGHRSVSWYQQTPGQGLQFLFEYFSETQRNKGNFPGRFSGRQFSNSRSEMNVSTLELGDSALYLCASSLVASGGYTDTQYFGPGTRLTVL.

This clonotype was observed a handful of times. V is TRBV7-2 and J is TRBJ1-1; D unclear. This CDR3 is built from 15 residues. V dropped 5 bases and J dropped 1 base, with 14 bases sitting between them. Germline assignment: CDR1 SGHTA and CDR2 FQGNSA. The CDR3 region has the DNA TGTGCCAGCAGCCTCCTTCGGGGAACGAACACTGAAGCTTTCTTT. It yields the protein CASSLLRGTNTEAFF. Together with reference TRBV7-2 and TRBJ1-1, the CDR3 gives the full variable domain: GAGVSQSPSNKVTEKGKDVELRCDPISGHTALYWYRQSLGQGLEFLIYFQGNSAPDKSGLPSDRFSAERTGGSVSTLTIQRTQQEDSAVYLCASSLLRGTNTEAFFGQGTRLTVV.

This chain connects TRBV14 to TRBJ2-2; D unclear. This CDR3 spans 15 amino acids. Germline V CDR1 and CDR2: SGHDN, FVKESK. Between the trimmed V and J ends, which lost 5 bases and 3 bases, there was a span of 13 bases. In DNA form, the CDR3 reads TGTGCCAGCAGCGGCATAGCTAGGGACACCGGGGAGCTGTTTTTT. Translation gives CASSGIARDTGELFF.

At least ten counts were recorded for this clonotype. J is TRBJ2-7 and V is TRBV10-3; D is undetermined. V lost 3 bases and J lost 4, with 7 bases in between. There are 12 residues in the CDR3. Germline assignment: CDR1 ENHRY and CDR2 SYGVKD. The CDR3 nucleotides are TGTGCCATCAGTGATAGGAATTACGAGCAGTACGTC. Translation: CAISDRNYEQYV.

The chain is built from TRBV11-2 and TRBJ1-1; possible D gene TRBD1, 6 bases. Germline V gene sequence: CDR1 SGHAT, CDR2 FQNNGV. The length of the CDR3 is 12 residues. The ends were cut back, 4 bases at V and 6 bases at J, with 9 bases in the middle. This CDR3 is CASSSQGSEAFF. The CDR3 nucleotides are TGTGCCAGCAGCTCGCAGGGGTCTGAAGCTTTCTTT.

DNA for the CDR3: TGTGCCAGCAGCCCAACGTGGGGTGAAGCTTTCTTT. Translation: CASSPTWGEAFF. The V gene is TRBV11-2, the J gene TRBJ1-1; D not resolved. This CDR3 spans 12 amino acids. CDR1 is SGHAT and CDR2 is FQNNGV in the germline V gene. The V end lost 5 bases, the J end lost 7 bases, and 11 bases lay between the germline ends.

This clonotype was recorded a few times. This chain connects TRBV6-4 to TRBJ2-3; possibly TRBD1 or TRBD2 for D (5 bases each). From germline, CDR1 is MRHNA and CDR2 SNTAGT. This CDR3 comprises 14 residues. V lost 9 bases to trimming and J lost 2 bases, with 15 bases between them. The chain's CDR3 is CASSRGETTDTQYF. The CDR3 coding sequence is TGTGCCAGTTCTCGAGGGGAGACCACAGATACGCAGTATTTT.

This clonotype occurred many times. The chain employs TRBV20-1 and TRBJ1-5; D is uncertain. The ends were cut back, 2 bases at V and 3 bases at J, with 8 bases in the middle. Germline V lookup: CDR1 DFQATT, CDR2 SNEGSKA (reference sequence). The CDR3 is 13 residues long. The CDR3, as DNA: TGCAGTGCTAGAATTAGTGACAATCAGCCCCAGCATTTT. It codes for CSARISDNQPQHF.

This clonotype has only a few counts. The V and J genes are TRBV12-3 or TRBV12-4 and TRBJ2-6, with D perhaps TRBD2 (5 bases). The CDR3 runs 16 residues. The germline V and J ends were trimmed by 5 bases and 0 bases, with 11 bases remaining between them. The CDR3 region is CASSPTGISGANVLTF. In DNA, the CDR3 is TGTGCCAGCAGTCCGACCGGGATCTCTGGGGCCAACGTCCTGACTTTC.

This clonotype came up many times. Here the CDR3 reads CASSRSGGASYNEQFF. In nucleotides, the CDR3 is TGTGCCAGCAGCCGTAGCGGGGGTGCCTCCTACAATGAGCAGTTCTTC. This chain joins TRBV5-4 and TRBJ2-1; 9 bases map to TRBD2. In germline, CDR1 is SGHNT, CDR2 YYREEE (reference sequence). V shed 4 bases and J 0 bases; nucleotides not matched to a gene: 5. The CDR3 sequence is 16 residues long. The variable domain in full, completed from reference TRBV5-4 and TRBJ2-1, reads ETGVTQSPTHLIKTRGQQVTLRCSSQSGHNTVSWYQQALGQGPQFIFQYYREEENGRGNFPPRFSGLQFPNYSSELNVNALELDDSALYLCASSRSGGASYNEQFFGPGTRLTVL.

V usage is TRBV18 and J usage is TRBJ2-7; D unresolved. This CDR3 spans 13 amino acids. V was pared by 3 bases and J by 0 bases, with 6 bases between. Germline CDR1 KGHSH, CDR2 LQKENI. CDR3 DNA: TGTGCCAGCTCACCGGCGGACTCCTACGAGCAGTACGTC. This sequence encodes CASSPADSYEQYV.

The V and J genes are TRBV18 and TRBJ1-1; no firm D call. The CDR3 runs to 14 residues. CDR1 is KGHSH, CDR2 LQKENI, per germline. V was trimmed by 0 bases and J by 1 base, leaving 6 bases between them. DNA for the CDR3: TGTGCCAGCTCACCACCGTCCGAGAACACTGAAGCTTTCTTT. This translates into CASSPPSENTEAFF.

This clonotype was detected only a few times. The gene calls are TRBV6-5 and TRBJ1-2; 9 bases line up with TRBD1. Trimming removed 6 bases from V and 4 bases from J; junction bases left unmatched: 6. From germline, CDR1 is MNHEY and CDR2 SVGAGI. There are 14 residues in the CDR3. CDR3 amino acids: CASRGTGRAYGYTF. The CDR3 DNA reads TGTGCCAGCAGGGGGACAGGGAGGGCCTATGGCTACACCTTC.

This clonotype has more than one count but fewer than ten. The CDR3 region has the DNA TGTGCCAGCAGGGTCCTAAGCAATTCACCCCTCCACTTT. Amino acids: CASRVLSNSPLHF. This chain uses TRBV2 with TRBJ1-6; D ambiguous. The CDR3 has 13 amino acids. CDR1 SNHLY and CDR2 FYNNEI come from the germline V gene. V lost 6 bases, J lost 7 bases, and 10 bases lay in between.

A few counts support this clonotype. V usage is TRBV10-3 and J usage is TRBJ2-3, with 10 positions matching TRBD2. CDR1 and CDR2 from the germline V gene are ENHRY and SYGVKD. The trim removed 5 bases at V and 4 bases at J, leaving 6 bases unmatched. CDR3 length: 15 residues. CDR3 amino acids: CAISFKREGSDTQYF. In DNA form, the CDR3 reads TGTGCCATCAGTTTCAAGCGGGAGGGCTCAGATACGCAGTATTTT.

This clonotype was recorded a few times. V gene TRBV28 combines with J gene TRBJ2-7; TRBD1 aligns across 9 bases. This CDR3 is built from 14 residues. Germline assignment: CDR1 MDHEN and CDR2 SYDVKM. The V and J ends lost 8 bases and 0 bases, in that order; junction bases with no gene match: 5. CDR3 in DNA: TGTGCCAGCGGGATGACAGGGGGCTCCTACGAGCAGTACGTC. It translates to CASGMTGGSYEQYV.

CDR3 loop: CASSLAGPRQPQHF. The CDR3 nucleotides read TGTGCCAGCAGTTTAGCGGGGCCGCGGCAGCCCCAGCATTTT. J is TRBJ1-5 and V is TRBV27, with D possibly matching TRBD1 (5 bases). Germline loops: CDR1 MNHEY, CDR2 SMNVEV (reference sequence). This CDR3 spans 14 amino acids. V lost 2 bases, J lost 7 bases, and 12 bases lay in between.

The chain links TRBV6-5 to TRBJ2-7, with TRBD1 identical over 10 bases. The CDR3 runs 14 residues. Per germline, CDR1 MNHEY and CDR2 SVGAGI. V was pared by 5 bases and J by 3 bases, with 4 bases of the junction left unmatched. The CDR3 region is CASSKRDRGYEQYF. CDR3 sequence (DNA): TGTGCCAGCAGTAAACGGGACAGGGGCTACGAGCAGTACTTC.

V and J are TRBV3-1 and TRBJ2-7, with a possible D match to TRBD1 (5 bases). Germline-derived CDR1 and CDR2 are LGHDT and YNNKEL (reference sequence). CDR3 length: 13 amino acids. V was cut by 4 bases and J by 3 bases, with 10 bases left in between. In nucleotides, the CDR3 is TGTGCCAGCAGCCGAGGACACGACTACGAGCAGTACTTC. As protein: CASSRGHDYEQYF.

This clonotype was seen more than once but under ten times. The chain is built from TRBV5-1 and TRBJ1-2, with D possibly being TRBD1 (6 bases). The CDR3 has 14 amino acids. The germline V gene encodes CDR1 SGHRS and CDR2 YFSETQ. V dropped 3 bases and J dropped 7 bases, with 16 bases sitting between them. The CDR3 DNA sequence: TGCGCCAGCAGCTCCGGGGGCCGGGGTGGTGGCTACACCTTC. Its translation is CASSSGGRGGGYTF. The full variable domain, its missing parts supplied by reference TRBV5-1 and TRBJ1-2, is KAGVTQTPRYLIKTRGQQVTLSCSPISGHRSVSWYQQTPGQGLQFLFEYFSETQRNKGNFPGRFSGRQFSNSRSEMNVSTLELGDSALYLCASSSGGRGGGYTFGSGTRLTVV.

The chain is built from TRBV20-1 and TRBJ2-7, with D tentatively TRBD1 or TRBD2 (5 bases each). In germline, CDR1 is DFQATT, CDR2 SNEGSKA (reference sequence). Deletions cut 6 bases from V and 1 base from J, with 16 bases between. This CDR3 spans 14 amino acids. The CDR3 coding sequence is TGCAGTGCCCTGGGACGGGTTGAGTCCTACGAGCAGTACGTC. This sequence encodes CSALGRVESYEQYV.

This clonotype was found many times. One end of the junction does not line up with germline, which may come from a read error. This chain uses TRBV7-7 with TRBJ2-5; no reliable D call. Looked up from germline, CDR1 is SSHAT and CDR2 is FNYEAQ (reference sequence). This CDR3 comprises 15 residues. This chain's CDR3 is CASSLGSGNGETQYF. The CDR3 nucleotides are TGTGCTAGCAGCTTAGGTTCTGGTAACGGAGAGACCCAGTACTTC.

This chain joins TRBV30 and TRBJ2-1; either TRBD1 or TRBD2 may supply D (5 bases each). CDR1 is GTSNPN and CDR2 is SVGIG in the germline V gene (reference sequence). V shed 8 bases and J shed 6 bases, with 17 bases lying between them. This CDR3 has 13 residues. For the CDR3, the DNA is TGTGCCAGTACATTCCGGGACGGCAATGAGCAGTTCTTC. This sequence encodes CASTFRDGNEQFF.